The T cell receptor (beta chain) under discussion was sequenced for a study of read filtering for tumor transcriptome and immune sequencing. At the level of the study: RNA-seq yielded only about 80 to 1,400 TCR reads, IR-seq about 3.5 to 11 million.

The library was built from 400 ng RNA with molecular barcoded adaptors for alpha/delta and beta/gamma chains. Each CDR3 protein is one row after TCRdb ran MiXCR on the reads. This table has about 57,000 distinct CDR3 sequences, approximately 22% appearing once. Per the germline V gene, CDR1 is LGHNT and CDR2 is FRNRAP. Trimming removed 3 bases from V and 5 bases from J, with 8 bases in between. The CDR3 is 13 residues long. Many counts were recorded for this clonotype. This clonotype originated in a donor aged 40 or older with multiple myeloma. The rearrangement links TRBV12-5 to TRBJ2-1, with D uncertain. The sample was a population of CD138-negative cells sorted from bone marrow. CDR3: CASGFNLNNEQFF. DNA of the CDR3: TGTGCTAGTGGTTTTAACTTGAACAATGAGCAGTTCTTC.